This T cell receptor beta chain derives from a study of CXCR3-negative and CXCR3-positive naive CD8 T cells. The overall study: Per-library TRB read counts averaged about 1.5 +/- 0.3 million, adding up to approximately 130 million in total.

Study-wide results and limits: TRBV-TRBJ usage was alike in naive CXCR3-negative and CXCR3-positive cells but differed in memory cells.

The TRB cDNA libraries were prepared by 5' RACE with UMI labels. No DNA is given; TCRdb re-called the 5' RACE reads and lists each CDR3 protein once. This repertoire includes around 50,000 distinct CDR3 sequences. The CDR3 runs 13 residues. The V gene's germline CDR1 is SEHNR and CDR2 FQNEAQ (reference sequence). At about 270,000 cells each, triplicate sorts were carried out for each CD8+ T cell subset. As to this clonotype: Its specificity is not known.

Sequencing was performed on memory CD8+ T cells from blood. The gene calls are TRBV7-9 and TRBJ2-7; TCRdb indicates TRBD1, and absent DNA this call remains unverified. The origin of this receptor is a human donor in good health. Some clones in this sample may be carry-over from other donors' samples. The CDR3 reads CASSLVGQDEQYF.